This T cell receptor beta chain was captured by sequencing in a study of blood T cell repertoires in COVID-19. Study-level background: The samples span acute and convalescent COVID-19 from the United States, Italy and Spain.

In the original processing: How many nucleated cells were present was estimated from reference gene primer amplification. Generated by immunoSEQ multiplex PCR, the TCRdb table keeps only in-frame clones and is missing some. D and trimming come from the DNA, and the V and J calls and clone size come from that table. This table holds more than 150,000 clones, 85% to 90% found once. Germline V gene lookup returns CDR1 KGHSH and CDR2 LQKENI. The CDR3 has 15 amino acids. V was cut by 3 bases and J by 4 bases, with 13 bases left in between. The sample consisted of peripheral blood. The clonotype was recovered from a man aged 40-49 years with active or convalescent COVID-19. The chain combines TRBV18 with TRBJ2-1; TRBD2 might be the D (6 bases). CDR3 bases: TGTGCCAGCTCACCGACGGCGGGGACGTACAATGAGCAGTTCTTC. Its translation: CASSPTAGTYNEQFF. Variable domain in full (rest from reference TRBV18 and TRBJ2-1): NAGVMQNPRHLVRRRGQEARLRCSPMKGHSHVYWYRQLPEEGLKFMVYLQKENIIDESGMPKERFSAEFPKEGPSILRIQQVVRGDSAAYFCASSPTAGTYNEQFFGPGTRLTVL.